A single sample is the source of the 27 T cell receptor beta chains below, sequenced in a study of blood T cells in healthy people across ages. A J-beta primer mix and a sample-barcoded 5' primer were used in a second PCR of about 7 to 12 cycles. TCRdb analysed the 5' RACE reads with MiXCR anew, one entry per CDR3 protein. The table records fewer than 1.5 million distinct CDR3 sequences, about 40% of them present only once. Sequenced: blood. Source of these receptors: a woman aged 18-29 years in good health.

This clonotype showed up just a few times. V and J are TRBV20-1 and TRBJ2-5; D may be TRBD2 (6 bases). CDR3 length equals 14 residues. Germline CDR1 and CDR2: DFQATT and SNEGSKA (reference sequence). V was cut by 5 bases and J by 2 bases, with 15 bases left in between. CDR3 in amino acids: CSAGGAPFQETQYF. The DNA of the CDR3 is TGCAGTGCTGGAGGGGCTCCCTTTCAAGAGACCCAGTACTTC.

The rearrangement links TRBV6-2 or TRBV6-3 to TRBJ1-1, with 7 bases identical to TRBD1. Trimming removed 7 bases from V and 6 bases from J; junction bases left unmatched: 14. CDR3 length: 15 amino acids. Germline CDR1 is MNHEY and CDR2 is SVGEGT. The CDR3 reads CASTAWHRGGPEAFF. Here the CDR3 DNA reads TGTGCCAGCACTGCGTGGCACAGGGGTGGCCCTGAAGCTTTCTTT.

This clonotype appeared a few times. The rearrangement links TRBV4-1 to TRBJ1-2; D is unresolved. Between the trimmed V and J ends, which lost 0 bases and 1 base, there was a span of 12 bases. The germline gives CDR1 MGHRA, CDR2 YSYEKL. The CDR3 spans 16 residues. The DNA for the CDR3 is TGCGCCAGCAGCCAAGAAGCGAAAGATATTAACTATGGCTACACCTTC. Amino acid sequence: CASSQEAKDINYGYTF.

This clonotype has more than one count but fewer than ten. The V gene is TRBV24-1, the J gene TRBJ2-1; 8 bases match TRBD2. The J segment lost 7 bases and the V segment lost 7 bases, leaving 8 bases of the junction unmatched. This CDR3 spans 14 amino acids. Germline CDR1 KGHDR, CDR2 SFDVKD. CDR3 region: CATSQAGAVNEQFF. DNA for the CDR3: TGTGCCACCAGCCAAGCGGGGGCGGTGAATGAGCAGTTCTTC.

Only a few counts were recorded for this clonotype. This CDR3 reads CASRSNTDGGGYTF. CDR3 DNA: TGTGCCAGCAGATCCAATACTGACGGCGGCGGCTACACCTTC. This chain connects TRBV12-3 or TRBV12-4 to TRBJ1-2; D not resolved. This CDR3 has 14 amino acids. V lost 6 bases and J lost 8, with 19 bases in between.

The chain links TRBV9 to TRBJ2-5; tentatively, D is TRBD1 or TRBD2 (5 bases each). This CDR3 contains 15 residues. Per the germline V gene, CDR1 is SGDLS and CDR2 is YYNGEE. The V end lost 0 bases, the J end lost 2 bases, and 11 bases lay between the germline ends. CDR3 nucleotides: TGTGCCAGCAGCGTAGGGGGGATCACTCAAGAGACCCAGTACTTC. Protein product: CASSVGGITQETQYF. Complete variable domain (other parts from reference TRBV9 and TRBJ2-5): DSGVTQTPKHLITATGQRVTLRCSPRSGDLSVYWYQQSLDQGLQFLIQYYNGEERAKGNILERFSAQQFPDLHSELNLSSLELGDSALYFCASSVGGITQETQYFGPGTRLLVL.

CDR3 sequence (DNA): TGTGCCAGCAGCTTAATAGGTGGGGGAGTATACAATGAGCAGTTCTTC. This codes for CASSLIGGGVYNEQFF. The V call is TRBV7-3, the J call TRBJ2-1, with D perhaps being TRBD1 or TRBD2 (5 bases each). The CDR3 extends over 16 amino acids. The germline V gene has CDR1 SGHTA and CDR2 FQGTGA. V lost 1 base and J 4 bases, leaving 14 bases between the germline ends.

The chain joins TRBV2 to TRBJ1-2, with 7 nucleotides matching TRBD1. The CDR3 has 17 amino acids. Trimming removed 5 bases from V and 6 bases from J; junction bases left unmatched: 18. Germline loops: CDR1 SNHLY, CDR2 FYNNEI. In DNA, the CDR3 is TGTGCCAGCAGTACGACGTCCCTCCGACAGGGAGGCCATGGCTACACCTTC. It yields the protein CASSTTSLRQGGHGYTF. The entire variable domain, with the rest obtained from reference TRBV2 and TRBJ1-2, is as follows: EPEVTQTPSHQVTQMGQEVILRCVPISNHLYFYWYRQILGQKVEFLVSFYNNEISEKSEIFDDQFSVERPDGSNFTLKIRSTKLEDSAMYFCASSTTSLRQGGHGYTFGSGTRLTVV.

A few counts support this clonotype. The chain joins TRBV15 to TRBJ1-4; D call uncertain. CDR1 LNHNV and CDR2 YYDKDF come from the germline V gene (reference sequence). The CDR3 consists of 12 residues. Trimming left V 1 base short and J 8 bases short, with 5 bases between. As DNA, the CDR3 is TGTGCCACCAGCAGAGTGACAGAAAAACTGTTTTTT. The encoded protein is CATSRVTEKLFF.

This rearrangement joins TRBV28 to TRBJ1-2, with 8 bases matching TRBD1. The CDR3 loop spans 13 amino acids. Germline assignment: CDR1 MDHEN and CDR2 SYDVKM. V lost 10 bases to trimming and J lost 7 bases; unmatched junction nucleotides: 11. The DNA for the CDR3 is TGTGCCACCCGGGGGCAGGGGGCGTGTGGCTACACCTTC. Translating it yields CATRGQGACGYTF.

This clonotype was seen a handful of times. This chain uses TRBV5-6 with TRBJ2-1; 9 bases line up with TRBD1. The CDR3 is made up of 16 amino acids. Germline CDR1 SGHDT, CDR2 YYEEEE. Losses at the gene ends were 0 bases for V and 6 bases for J; bases not matched to a gene: 7. The CDR3 DNA sequence: TGTGCCAGCAGCTTGGAATGGACAGGGGAAGGCAATGAGCAGTTCTTC. This translates into CASSLEWTGEGNEQFF. Full variable domain (missing parts from reference TRBV5-6 and TRBJ2-1): DAGVTQSPTHLIKTRGQQVTLRCSPKSGHDTVSWYQQALGQGPQFIFQYYEEEERQRGNFPDRFSGHQFPNYSSELNVNALLLGDSALYLCASSLEWTGEGNEQFFGPGTRLTVL.

CDR3 amino acids: CASRQRASDTDTQYF. The CDR3, as DNA: TGTGCCAGCAGACAAAGGGCTAGCGACACAGATACGCAGTATTTT. V and J are TRBV12-3 or TRBV12-4 and TRBJ2-3; possible D gene TRBD2, 6 bases. Trimming took off 6 bases at V and 2 bases at J, with 15 bases between the two ends. The CDR3 is 15 amino acids.

Of note for this clonotype: At one of its ends the junction is not consistent with the germline gene, which may arise from a read error. The V and J genes are TRBV10-2 and TRBJ1-2; no definite D call. The CDR3 consists of 14 residues. Germline lookup yields CDR1 WSHSY and CDR2 SAAADI. This CDR3 reads CASSEGYPNYGCTF. The CDR3 DNA follows: TGCGCCAGCAGTGAGGGGTATCCTAACTATGGCTGCACCTTC.

There are a few counts of this clonotype. V and J are TRBV6-5 and TRBJ1-4; D is unclear. Germline V gene sequence: CDR1 MNHEY, CDR2 SVGAGI. V lost 2 bases to trimming and J lost 0 bases, with 16 bases between them. The CDR3 length is 18 residues. The CDR3 sequence: CASSYRVIMAATNEKLFF. The CDR3 DNA sequence: TGTGCCAGCAGTTACCGGGTTATTATGGCTGCAACTAATGAAAAACTGTTTTTT.

V gene TRBV20-1 combines with J gene TRBJ1-2; a possible D gene is TRBD1 (5 bases). Germline V CDR1 and CDR2: DFQATT, SNEGSKA (reference sequence). The CDR3 has 13 residues. V was trimmed by 6 bases and J by 5 bases, leaving 16 bases between them. The CDR3 spells CSAVTGDSYGYTF. CDR3 in DNA: TGCAGTGCGGTAACAGGCGATTCGTATGGCTACACCTTC.

J is TRBJ2-6 and V is TRBV6-5; 7 positions match TRBD1. Trimming cost V 8 bases and J 1 base; bases outside gene matches: 5. Germline CDR1 MNHEY, CDR2 SVGAGI. The CDR3 covers 15 residues. The CDR3 bases are TGTGCCAGCGGGACAGAGGCTTCTGGGGCCAACGTCCTGACTTTC. This encodes CASGTEASGANVLTF.

This clonotype was found a few times. The chain employs TRBV10-3 and TRBJ2-3; the D gene could be TRBD1 or TRBD2 (6 bases each). Germline V gives CDR1 ENHRY, CDR2 SYGVKD. The length of the CDR3 is 14 residues. Trimming removed 0 bases from V and 4 bases from J, with 8 bases in between. The CDR3 spells CAISESGGPDTQYF. The CDR3 DNA reads as TGTGCCATCAGTGAGTCCGGGGGCCCAGATACGCAGTATTTT.

The V gene is TRBV5-8, the J gene TRBJ2-1; D not resolved. Germline V gene data show CDR1 as SGHTS and CDR2 as YDEGEE. This CDR3 has 11 amino acids. Trimming shortened V by 6 bases and J by 7 bases, and 8 bases separated the two germline ends. The CDR3 nucleotides read TGTGCCAGCACCCTGAGGAATGAGCAGTTCTTC. Translated: CASTLRNEQFF.

With respect to this clonotype: This CDR3 is missing its conserved last phenylalanine or tryptophan, likely due to a read error. This sequence joins TRBV9 and TRBJ2-4, with D maybe TRBD2 (5 bases). The CDR3 has 16 amino acids. CDR1 and CDR2 (germline): SGDLS, YYNGEE. Trimming pared 4 bases from V and 0 bases from J, leaving 14 bases between. CDR3 protein: CASSPQTTRAKNIQYL. The CDR3 DNA follows: TGTGCCAGCAGCCCCCAGACTACCAGAGCCAAAAACATTCAGTACTTA.

The gene calls are TRBV18 and TRBJ2-1; D is possibly TRBD1 (7 bases). V dropped 6 bases and J dropped 4 bases, with 16 bases sitting between them. Germline V gives CDR1 KGHSH, CDR2 LQKENI. The CDR3 covers 15 residues. As DNA, the CDR3 is TGTGCCAGCTCCCAGTTACAGGGGAGGTACAATGAGCAGTTCTTC. Translating it yields CASSQLQGRYNEQFF. Full variable domain (rest looked up from reference TRBV18 and TRBJ2-1): NAGVMQNPRHLVRRRGQEARLRCSPMKGHSHVYWYRQLPEEGLKFMVYLQKENIIDESGMPKERFSAEFPKEGPSILRIQQVVRGDSAAYFCASSQLQGRYNEQFFGPGTRLTVL.

This clonotype appeared a single time. V and J are TRBV29-1 and TRBJ2-2; D may be TRBD1 or TRBD2 (5 bases each). Germline-derived CDR1 and CDR2 are SQVTM and ANQGSEA. The CDR3 runs to 13 residues. V lost 4 bases and J 3 bases, leaving 9 bases between the germline ends. The CDR3 coding sequence is TGCAGCGTTGTCCGAGGGGACACCGGGGAGCTGTTTTTT. Translation: CSVVRGDTGELFF.

This sequence joins TRBV3-1 and TRBJ1-1; possibly TRBD1 for D (6 bases). The length of the CDR3 is 15 residues. Germline V gene lookup returns CDR1 LGHDT and CDR2 YNNKEL (reference sequence). V lost 6 bases, J lost 3 bases, and 17 bases lay in between. CDR3 protein: CASRNGQQGHTEAFF. CDR3 nucleotides: TGTGCCAGCAGGAACGGACAGCAAGGCCACACTGAAGCTTTCTTT.

The chain joins TRBV10-3 to TRBJ2-4; TRBD2 matches at 10 bases. CDR1 and CDR2 from the germline V gene are ENHRY and SYGVKD. The CDR3 length is 16 residues. After removal of 3 bases from V and 2 bases from J, the junction contained 4 bases not matched to a gene. CDR3: CAISDGAGGPKNIQYF. Here the CDR3 DNA reads TGTGCCATCAGTGACGGAGCGGGGGGGCCCAAAAACATTCAGTACTTC.

The rearrangement uses TRBV7-2 and TRBJ1-2; no firm D call. V gave up 1 base and J gave up 4 bases, with 7 bases separating them. Germline V lookup: CDR1 SGHTA, CDR2 FQGNSA. CDR3 size: 13 residues. The CDR3 region is CASSLDSRYGYTF. The CDR3, as DNA: TGTGCCAGCAGCTTAGACAGTCGCTATGGCTACACCTTC.

This clonotype was found a few times. The chain uses TRBV3-1 and TRBJ2-3; tentative D call: TRBD2 (6 bases). The CDR3 is made up of 17 amino acids. Germline V lookup: CDR1 LGHDT, CDR2 YNNKEL (reference sequence). Trimming took off 4 bases at V and 6 bases at J, with 23 bases between the two ends. DNA for the CDR3: TGTGCCAGCAGCCCTGGGGAAGCGGGTCGACGATCGGATACGCAGTATTTT. Its protein product is CASSPGEAGRRSDTQYF.

The chain uses TRBV6-1 and TRBJ1-2; weak D call: TRBD1 (6 bases). Germline loops: CDR1 MNHNS, CDR2 SASEGT. Between the trimmed V and J ends, which lost 4 bases and 1 base, there was a span of 13 bases. The CDR3 runs 15 residues. CDR3 nucleotide sequence: TGTGCCAGCAGTGGAGGGGGTCAATTTAACTATGGCTACACCTTC. Amino acid sequence: CASSGGGQFNYGYTF.

This clonotype occurred a few times. The chain combines TRBV10-3 with TRBJ2-1; D perhaps matches TRBD2 (6 bases). The V end lost 3 bases, the J end lost 0 bases, and 12 bases lay between the germline ends. The germline V gene has CDR1 ENHRY and CDR2 SYGVKD. The length of the CDR3 is 16 residues. The CDR3 region is CAISERREISYNEQFF. DNA for the CDR3: TGTGCCATCAGTGAAAGGCGGGAAATCTCCTACAATGAGCAGTTCTTC.